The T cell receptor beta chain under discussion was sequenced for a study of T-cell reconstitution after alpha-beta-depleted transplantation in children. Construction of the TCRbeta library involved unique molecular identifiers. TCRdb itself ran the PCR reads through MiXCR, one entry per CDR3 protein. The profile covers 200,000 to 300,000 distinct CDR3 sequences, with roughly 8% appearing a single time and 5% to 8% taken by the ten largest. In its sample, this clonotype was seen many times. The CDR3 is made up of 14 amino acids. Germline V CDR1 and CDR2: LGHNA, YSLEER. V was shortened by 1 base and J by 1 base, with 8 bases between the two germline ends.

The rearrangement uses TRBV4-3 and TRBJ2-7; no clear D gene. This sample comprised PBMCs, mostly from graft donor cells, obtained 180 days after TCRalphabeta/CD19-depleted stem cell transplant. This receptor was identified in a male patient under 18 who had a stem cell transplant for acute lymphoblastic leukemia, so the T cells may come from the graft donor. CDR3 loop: CASSQGLLSYEQYF. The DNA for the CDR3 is TGCGCCAGCAGCCAAGGGTTGCTGTCCTACGAGCAGTACTTC.